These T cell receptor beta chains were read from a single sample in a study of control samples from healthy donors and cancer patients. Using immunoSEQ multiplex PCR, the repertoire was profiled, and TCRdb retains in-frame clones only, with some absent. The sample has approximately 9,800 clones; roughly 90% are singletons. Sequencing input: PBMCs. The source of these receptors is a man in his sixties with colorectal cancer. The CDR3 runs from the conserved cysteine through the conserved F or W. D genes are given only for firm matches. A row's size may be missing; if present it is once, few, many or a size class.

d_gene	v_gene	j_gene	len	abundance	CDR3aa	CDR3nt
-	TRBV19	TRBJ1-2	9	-	CATGPGYTF	TGTGCCACTGGTCCTGGCTACACCTTC
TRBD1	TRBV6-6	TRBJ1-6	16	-	CASSSGQGIGGSPLHF	TGTGCCAGCAGTTCCGGACAGGGAATTGGAGGATCACCCCTCCACTTT
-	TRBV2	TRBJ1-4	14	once	CASRIWGEEEKLFF	TGTGCCAGCAGGATTTGGGGCGAAGAGGAAAAACTGTTTTTT
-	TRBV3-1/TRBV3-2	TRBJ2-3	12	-	CASSQVPDTQYF	TGTGCCAGCAGCCAAGTTCCAGATACGCAGTATTTT
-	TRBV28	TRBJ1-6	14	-	CASSSERDNSPLHF	TGTGCCAGCAGTTCGGAGAGAGATAATTCACCCCTCCACTTT
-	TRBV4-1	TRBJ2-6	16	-	CASSRGLISGANVLTF	TGCGCCAGCAGTCGTGGACTGATCTCTGGGGCCAACGTCCTGACTTTC
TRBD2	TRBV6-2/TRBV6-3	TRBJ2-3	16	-	CASSLGTSGDGDTQYF	TGTGCCAGCAGTCTTGGGACTAGCGGGGACGGAGATACGCAGTATTTT
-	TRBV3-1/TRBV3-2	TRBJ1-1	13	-	CASSQASGYATFF	TGTGCCAGCAGCCAAGCCTCGGGGTATGCGACTTTCTTT
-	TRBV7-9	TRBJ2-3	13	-	CASSPKGPDTQYF	TGTGCCAGCAGCCCAAAAGGCCCAGATACGCAGTATTTT
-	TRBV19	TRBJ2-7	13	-	CASSIGAKAEQYF	TGTGCCAGTAGTATTGGGGCGAAAGCCGAGCAGTACTTC
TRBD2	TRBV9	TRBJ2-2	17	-	CASSVGAGGPSTGELFF	TGTGCCAGCAGCGTGGGAGCGGGGGGGCCCAGCACCGGGGAGCTGTTTTTT
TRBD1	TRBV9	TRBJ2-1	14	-	CASSPTRGYNEQFF	TGTGCCAGCAGCCCGACCAGGGGGTACAATGAGCAGTTCTTC
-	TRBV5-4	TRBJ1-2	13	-	CASSLEANYGYTF	TGTGCCAGCAGCTTGGAAGCGAACTATGGCTACACCTTC
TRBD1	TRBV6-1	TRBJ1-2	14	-	CASSEYRGGYGYTF	TGTGCCAGCAGTGAATACAGGGGGGGCTATGGCTACACCTTC
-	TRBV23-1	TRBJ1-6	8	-	CASPQASF	TGCGCCAGCCCCCAGGCCTCCTTT
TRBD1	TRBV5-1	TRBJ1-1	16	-	CASSRGTGAGGTEAFF	TGCGCCAGCAGCCGGGGGACAGGGGCAGGAGGTACTGAAGCTTTCTTT
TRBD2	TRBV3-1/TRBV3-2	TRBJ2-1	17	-	CASSQNNLAGGYNEQFF	TGTGCCAGCAGCCAAAACAACCTAGCGGGCGGCTACAATGAGCAGTTCTTC
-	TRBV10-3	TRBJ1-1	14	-	CAISGQALGTEAFF	TGTGCCATCAGTGGACAGGCTCTGGGAACTGAAGCTTTCTTT
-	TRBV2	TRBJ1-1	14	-	CASSADRMNTEAFF	TGTGCCAGCAGTGCCGACAGAATGAACACTGAAGCTTTCTTT
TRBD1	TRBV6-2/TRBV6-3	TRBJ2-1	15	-	CASTYPGTADVGQFF	TGTGCCAGCACTTATCCCGGGACAGCCGACGTGGGGCAGTTCTTC
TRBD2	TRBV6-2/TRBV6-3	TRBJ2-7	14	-	CASSLLARRNEQYF	TGTGCCAGCAGTTTACTAGCGAGAAGAAACGAGCAGTACTTC
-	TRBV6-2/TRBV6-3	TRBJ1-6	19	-	CASSIPVRQLNRDNSPLHF	TGTGCCAGCAGTATCCCCGTTAGACAGTTGAATCGTGATAATTCACCCCTCCACTTT
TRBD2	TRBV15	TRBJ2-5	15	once	CATSRGLAGLETQYF	TGTGCCACCAGCAGAGGACTAGCGGGGTTGGAGACCCAGTACTTC
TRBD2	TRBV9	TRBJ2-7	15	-	CASSPGLAVGGEQYF	TGTGCCAGCAGCCCCGGACTAGCGGTAGGTGGCGAGCAGTACTTC
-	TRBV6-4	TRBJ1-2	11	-	CARGHNYGYTF	TGTGCCAGGGGACACAACTATGGCTACACCTTC
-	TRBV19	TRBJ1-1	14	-	CASYPRGWSTEAFF	TGTGCCAGTTATCCCCGGGGGTGGAGCACTGAAGCTTTCTTT
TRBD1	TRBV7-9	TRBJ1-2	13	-	CASSSGQGRGYTF	TGTGCCAGCAGCTCGGGACAGGGGCGAGGCTACACCTTC
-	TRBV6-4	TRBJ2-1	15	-	CASSEGEGAHNEQFF	TGTGCCAGCAGTGAAGGTGAGGGCGCCCACAATGAGCAGTTCTTC
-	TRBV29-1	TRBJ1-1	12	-	CSVNGGGREAFF	TGCAGCGTAAATGGAGGGGGACGGGAAGCTTTCTTT
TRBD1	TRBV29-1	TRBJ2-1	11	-	CSVPTGPEQFF	TGCAGCGTCCCGACAGGGCCCGAGCAGTTCTTC
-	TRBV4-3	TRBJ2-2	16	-	CASSQDKADNTGELFF	TGCGCCAGCAGCCAAGATAAAGCAGATAACACCGGGGAGCTGTTTTTT
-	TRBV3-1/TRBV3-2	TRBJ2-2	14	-	CASSQDRGTGELFF	TGTGCCAGCAGCCAAGACCGGGGGACCGGGGAGCTGTTTTTT
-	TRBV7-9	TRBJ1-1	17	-	CASSLVWGAGPNTEAFF	TGTGCCAGCAGCTTAGTTTGGGGCGCAGGGCCAAACACTGAAGCTTTCTTT
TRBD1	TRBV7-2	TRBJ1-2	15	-	CASSPQGTHNYGYTF	TGTGCCAGCAGCCCACAGGGGACTCATAACTATGGCTACACCTTC
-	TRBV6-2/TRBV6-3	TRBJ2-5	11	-	CASSYGETQYF	TGTGCCAGCAGTTATGGAGAGACCCAGTACTTC
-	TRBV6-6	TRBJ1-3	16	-	CASSPAGARSGNTIYF	TGTGCCAGCAGTCCCGCAGGGGCCCGCTCTGGAAACACCATATATTTT
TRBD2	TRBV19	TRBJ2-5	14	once	CASSSGGYQETQYF	TGTGCCAGTAGTAGCGGGGGGTACCAAGAGACCCAGTACTTC
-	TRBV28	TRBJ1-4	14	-	CASSSLDPWKKLFF	TGTGCCAGCAGTTCCTTGGACCCTTGGAAAAAACTGTTTTTT
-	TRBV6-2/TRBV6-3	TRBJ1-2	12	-	CASSYPTDGYTF	TGTGCCAGCAGCTATCCGACTGATGGCTACACCTTC
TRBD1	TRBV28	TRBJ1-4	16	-	CASSSRRTGSVEKLFF	TGTGCCAGCAGTTCTCGAAGGACAGGGTCGGTTGAAAAACTGTTTTTT
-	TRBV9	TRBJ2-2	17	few	CASSVRRETSNTGELFF	TGTGCCAGCAGCGTTAGAAGGGAGACCTCGAACACCGGGGAGCTGTTTTTT
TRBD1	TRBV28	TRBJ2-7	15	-	CASNFGTGMEDEQYF	TGTGCCAGCAATTTCGGGACAGGGATGGAGGACGAGCAGTACTTC
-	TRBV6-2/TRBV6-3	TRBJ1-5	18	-	CASSYSKGGPFSNQPQHF	TGTGCCAGCAGTTACTCGAAGGGCGGACCATTCAGCAATCAGCCCCAGCATTTT
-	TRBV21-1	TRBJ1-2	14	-	CARPGSGASYGYTF	TGTGCCCGGCCGGGGTCGGGGGCCTCCTATGGCTACACCTTC
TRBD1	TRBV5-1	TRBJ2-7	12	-	CASSWDSYEQYF	TGCGCCAGCAGCTGGGACAGCTACGAGCAGTACTTC
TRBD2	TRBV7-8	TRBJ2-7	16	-	CASSNRPSSGPYEQYF	TGTGCCAGCAGCAACCGTCCCTCTAGCGGACCGTACGAGCAGTACTTC
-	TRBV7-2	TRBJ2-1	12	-	CASSRPRGHQFF	TGTGCCAGCAGCCGGCCCAGGGGCCACCAGTTCTTC
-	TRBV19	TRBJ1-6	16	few	CASSIALSSYNSPLHF	TGTGCCAGTAGTATAGCCCTTAGCTCCTATAATTCACCCCTCCACTTT
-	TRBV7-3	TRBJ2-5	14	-	CASSPYGRQETQYF	TGTGCCAGCAGCCCGTACGGGCGCCAAGAGACCCAGTACTTC
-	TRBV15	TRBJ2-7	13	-	CATSRDVRYEQYF	TGTGCCACCAGCAGAGATGTCCGGTACGAGCAGTACTTC
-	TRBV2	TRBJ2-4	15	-	CASTAGSLAKNIQYF	TGTGCCAGCACGGCGGGGTCCCTAGCCAAAAACATTCAGTACTTC
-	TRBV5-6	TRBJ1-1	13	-	CASSWGVGTEAFF	TGTGCCAGCAGCTGGGGGGTGGGAACTGAAGCTTTCTTT
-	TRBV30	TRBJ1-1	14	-	CAWRAIRPNTEAFF	TGTGCCTGGAGAGCCATACGTCCGAACACTGAAGCTTTCTTT
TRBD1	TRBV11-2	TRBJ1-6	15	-	CASSGLGRGNSPLHF	TGTGCCAGCAGCGGCTTGGGCAGGGGGAATTCACCCCTCCACTTT
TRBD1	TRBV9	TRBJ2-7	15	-	CASSPRQGKVYEQYF	TGTGCCAGCAGCCCCAGACAGGGAAAGGTCTACGAGCAGTACTTC
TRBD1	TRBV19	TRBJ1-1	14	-	CASSAIQGLAEAFF	TGTGCCAGTAGTGCGATACAGGGGCTCGCTGAAGCTTTCTTT
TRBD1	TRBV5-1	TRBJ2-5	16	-	CASSLGWTGRQETQYF	TGCGCCAGCAGCTTGGGCTGGACAGGGCGCCAAGAGACCCAGTACTTC